These 27 T cell receptor beta chains share one sample of origin, sequenced in a study of shared clonotypes between healthy human individuals. Profiled with immunoSEQ multiplex PCR; TCRdb holds only in-frame clones, not every one. The sample includes 2,100,000 or so clones, 90% to 97% seen only once; the top ten take roughly 0.13%. Sequencing was done on a sample of naive CD4+ T cells sorted from blood. The subset was: CD45RA+ positively selected. Every receptor here comes from a man younger than 35 in good health.

This chain links TRBV5-1 with TRBJ1-3, with D hard to call. CDR3 size: 14 residues. The V and J ends lost 4 bases and 2 bases respectively, with 10 bases between them. Germline assignment: CDR1 SGHRS and CDR2 YFSETQ. The CDR3: CASSQGTPGNTIYF. The DNA for the CDR3 is TGCGCCAGCAGCCAAGGTACCCCTGGAAACACCATATATTTT.

On this clone itself: The sample contains more than one DNA sequence encoding this CDR3. The chain employs TRBV2 and TRBJ2-5, with TRBD2 identical over 14 bases. With V trimmed by 9 bases and J by 5 bases, 2 bases remained unmatched. The CDR3 is 13 residues long. The germline V gene has CDR1 SNHLY and CDR2 FYNNEI. Here the CDR3 reads CASRTSGGETQYF. CDR3 sequence (DNA): TGTGCCAGTCGGACTAGCGGGGGGGAGACCCAGTACTTC.

The J gene is TRBJ1-1, the V gene TRBV2; no clear D. Germline V lookup: CDR1 SNHLY, CDR2 FYNNEI. V was shortened by 4 bases and J by 3 bases, with 12 bases between the two germline ends. There are 14 residues in the CDR3. CDR3 loop: CASSGGLGYTEAFF. In nucleotides, the CDR3 is TGTGCCAGCAGTGGGGGTTTGGGTTACACTGAAGCTTTCTTT. Variable domain in full (rest from reference TRBV2 and TRBJ1-1): EPEVTQTPSHQVTQMGQEVILRCVPISNHLYFYWYRQILGQKVEFLVSFYNNEISEKSEIFDDQFSVERPDGSNFTLKIRSTKLEDSAMYFCASSGGLGYTEAFFGQGTRLTVV.

The chain recombines TRBV7-3 with TRBJ1-6, with a possible D match to TRBD1 (5 bases). The CDR3 is made up of 15 amino acids. Germline CDR1 is SGHTA and CDR2 is FQGTGA. Between the trimmed V and J ends, which lost 2 bases and 7 bases, there was a span of 12 bases. Here the CDR3 DNA reads TGTGCCAGCAGCTTACAGGGCCTTGGGAATTCACCCCTCCACTTT. Its protein is CASSLQGLGNSPLHF. Filled out from reference TRBV7-3 and TRBJ1-6, the complete variable domain reads GAGVSQTPSNKVTEKGKYVELRCDPISGHTALYWYRQSLGQGPEFLIYFQGTGAADDSGLPNDRFFAVRPEGSVSTLKIQRTERGDSAVYLCASSLQGLGNSPLHFGNGTRLTVT.

This clone came up once. This rearrangement joins TRBV2 to TRBJ2-7; D uncertain. The CDR3 has 14 residues. The germline gives CDR1 SNHLY, CDR2 FYNNEI. V was clipped by 3 bases and J by 4 bases, with 13 bases between them. Here the CDR3 DNA reads TGTGCCAGCAGTGAGAATGGAGTAGGGTACGAGCAGTACTTC. Encoded protein: CASSENGVGYEQYF.

For this clone: The sample holds other DNA sequences that translate to the same CDR3. V gene TRBV5-1 combines with J gene TRBJ2-5, with TRBD2 identical over 11 bases. V shed 3 bases and J 5 bases; nucleotides not matched to a gene: 3. The CDR3 spans 14 residues. Germline lookup yields CDR1 SGHRS and CDR2 YFSETQ. In DNA, the CDR3 is TGCGCCAGCAGCTCTAGCGGGGGGATGGAGACCCAGTACTTC. This encodes CASSSSGGMETQYF.

Only one count was recorded for this clone. This chain uses TRBV29-1 with TRBJ2-2; the match to TRBD2 covers 7 bases. Looked up from germline, CDR1 is SQVTM and CDR2 is ANQGSEA. The CDR3 is made up of 15 amino acids. The J segment lost 4 bases and the V segment lost 0 bases, leaving 5 bases of the junction unmatched. The CDR3 loop is CSVEERGRITGELFF. The CDR3 DNA follows: TGCAGCGTTGAAGAGCGGGGGAGGATCACCGGGGAGCTGTTTTTT.

The J gene is TRBJ2-1, the V gene TRBV15; D assignment may be TRBD1 or TRBD2 (5 bases each). CDR1 is LNHNV, CDR2 YYDKDF, per germline (reference sequence). Trimming removed 6 bases at V and 5 bases at J, with 17 bases between. The CDR3 has 15 residues. CDR3 sequence (DNA): TGTGCCACCAGGGTAGGGAGCTTGGGGGACAATGAGCAGTTCTTC. It translates to CATRVGSLGDNEQFF.

The genes are TRBV30 and TRBJ1-4; no clear D gene. Per the germline V gene, CDR1 is GTSNPN and CDR2 is SVGIG (reference sequence). This CDR3 has 14 residues. Between the trimmed V and J ends, which lost 7 bases and 4 bases, there was a span of 16 bases. The CDR3 region has the DNA TGTGCCTCAACCTTACCGACACTTAATGAAAAACTGTTTTTT. Its protein is CASTLPTLNEKLFF. The full variable domain, with the rest looked up from reference TRBV30 and TRBJ1-4, is SQTIHQWPATLVQPVGSPLSLECTVEGTSNPNLYWYRQAAGRGLQLLFYSVGIGQISSEVPQNLSASRPQDRQFILSSKKLLLSDSGFYLCASTLPTLNEKLFFGSGTQLSVL.

The V call is TRBV6-5, the J call TRBJ1-1, with a weak D call TRBD1 (6 bases). The V end was cut by 5 bases, the J end by 6 bases, with 10 bases between. The CDR3 is 12 amino acids. Looked up from germline, CDR1 is MNHEY and CDR2 is SVGAGI. The CDR3 loop is CASSPGQPEAFF. CDR3 nucleotide sequence: TGTGCCAGCAGTCCCGGACAGCCTGAAGCTTTCTTT.

The chain joins TRBV2 to TRBJ2-2, with D hard to call. Germline CDR1 reads SNHLY; CDR2 reads FYNNEI. The CDR3 runs 11 residues. V gave up 7 bases and J gave up 4 bases, with 4 bases separating them. CDR3 sequence: CASKATGELFF. The CDR3 region has the DNA TGTGCCAGCAAGGCCACCGGGGAGCTGTTTTTT.

The rearrangement joins TRBV30 to TRBJ1-5; D gene uncertain. V was shortened by 0 bases and J by 0 bases, with 6 bases between the two germline ends. This CDR3 spans 14 amino acids. Germline values: CDR1 GTSNPN, CDR2 SVGIG (reference sequence). CDR3 protein: CAWSVQNSNQPQHF. CDR3 DNA sequence: TGTGCCTGGAGTGTACAGAATAGCAATCAGCCCCAGCATTTT.

The CDR3 DNA is TGTGCCAGCAGCTTGGGGTTCCGGGACAGAAATGAAAAACTGTTTTTT. It yields the protein CASSLGFRDRNEKLFF. The chain carries TRBV5-5 and TRBJ1-4; TRBD1 agrees at 7 bases. V was pared by 0 bases and J by 5 bases, with 7 bases of the junction left unmatched. Germline values: CDR1 SGHKS, CDR2 YYEKEE (reference sequence). This CDR3 spans 16 amino acids.

This clone was seen a single time. This chain links TRBV4-1 with TRBJ1-1, with D possibly being TRBD1 (6 bases). The germline gives CDR1 MGHRA, CDR2 YSYEKL. CDR3 length: 13 amino acids. The V gene lost 6 bases and the J gene lost 4 bases, with 12 bases spanning the gap. The CDR3 DNA reads as TGCGCCAGCAGACGATCAGGGGTCACTGAAGCTTTCTTT. It is translated as CASRRSGVTEAFF.

V usage is TRBV5-4 and J usage is TRBJ2-3; 10 nucleotides agree with TRBD1. Trimming removed 3 bases from V and 0 bases from J; junction bases left unmatched: 7. This CDR3 has 17 residues. CDR1 and CDR2 (germline): SGHNT, YYREEE (reference sequence). The CDR3 reads CASSSRTGGVSTDTQYF. The CDR3 DNA follows: TGTGCCAGCAGCTCCCGGACAGGGGGTGTTAGCACAGATACGCAGTATTTT.

The chain couples TRBV6-6 to TRBJ1-4; D is ambiguous. The CDR3 sequence is 15 residues long. V was trimmed by 5 bases and J by 1 base, leaving 11 bases between them. The germline gives CDR1 MNHNY, CDR2 SVGAGI (reference sequence). The chain's CDR3 is CASSPRGLTNEKLFF. Written as DNA, the CDR3 is TGTGCCAGCAGTCCCAGAGGGCTAACTAATGAAAAACTGTTTTTT.

The chain joins TRBV29-1 to TRBJ2-5; D ambiguous. Germline CDR1 and CDR2: SQVTM and ANQGSEA. The CDR3 sequence is 12 residues long. Trimming took 3 bases from V and 11 from J, leaving 16 bases between them. The CDR3, as DNA: TGCAGCGTTGAGTTGGAGCACGTACCTCAGTACTTC. Encoded protein: CSVELEHVPQYF.

The rearrangement links TRBV2 to TRBJ2-5; maybe TRBD1 (6 bases). V lost 4 bases to trimming and J lost 10 bases, with 22 bases between them. Germline values: CDR1 SNHLY, CDR2 FYNNEI. The CDR3 covers 15 residues. CDR3 sequence: CASSANRAPQEGQYF. DNA of the CDR3: TGTGCCAGCAGTGCGAACAGGGCCCCCCAAGAGGGCCAGTACTTC.

The CDR3 sequence is CASSPGTVSSYEQYF. The CDR3 DNA reads TGCGCCAGCAGCCCTGGGACCGTCAGCTCCTACGAGCAGTACTTC. This chain links TRBV5-1 with TRBJ2-7; D possibly matches TRBD1 or TRBD2 (5 bases each). The CDR3 contains 15 residues. Trimming removed 4 bases at V and 0 bases at J, with 14 bases between. Germline lookup yields CDR1 SGHRS and CDR2 YFSETQ.

The rearrangement links TRBV11-2 to TRBJ2-2; TRBD1 agrees at 7 bases. The CDR3 has 15 residues. The V segment lost 5 bases and the J segment 2 bases; nucleotides outside the gene matches: 5. The germline V gene has CDR1 SGHAT and CDR2 FQNNGV. CDR3 region: CASSPGTANTGELFF. CDR3 sequence (DNA): TGTGCCAGCAGCCCCGGGACAGCCAACACCGGGGAGCTGTTTTTT. Using reference TRBV11-2 and TRBJ2-2 for the parts outside the CDR3, the full variable domain is EAGVAQSPRYKIIEKRQSVAFWCNPISGHATLYWYQQILGQGPKLLIQFQNNGVVDDSQLPKDRFSAERLKGVDSTLKIQPAKLEDSAVYLCASSPGTANTGELFFGEGSRLTVL.

The rearrangement links TRBV5-1 to TRBJ2-5; a possible D gene is TRBD1 (5 bases). The germline V and J ends were trimmed by 0 bases and 1 base, with 10 bases remaining between them. The CDR3 length is 15 residues. Germline values: CDR1 SGHRS, CDR2 YFSETQ. The CDR3 sequence: CASSLEPDSQETQYF. CDR3 DNA: TGCGCCAGCAGCTTGGAACCCGACAGCCAAGAGACCCAGTACTTC.

The chain combines TRBV30 with TRBJ1-1, with D unresolved. This CDR3 has 13 residues. Deletions cut 4 bases from V and 0 bases from J, with 9 bases between. Germline-derived CDR1 and CDR2 are GTSNPN and SVGIG (reference sequence). CDR3 nucleotide sequence: TGTGCCTGGACGCTACAGTTGAACACTGAAGCTTTCTTT. It specifies CAWTLQLNTEAFF.

This clone was seen once. V and J are TRBV30 and TRBJ2-1; 8 positions match TRBD2. The CDR3 is 14 amino acids. Trimming removed 3 bases from V and 9 bases from J; junction bases left unmatched: 10. Per the germline V gene, CDR1 is GTSNPN and CDR2 is SVGIG (reference sequence). This CDR3 reads CAWRVAGGPGEQFF. The CDR3 DNA follows: TGTGCCTGGAGGGTGGCGGGAGGCCCTGGTGAGCAGTTCTTC.

The chain is built from TRBV27 and TRBJ1-5; perhaps TRBD1 as D (6 bases). CDR3 size: 18 residues. Germline CDR1 reads MNHEY; CDR2 reads SMNVEV (reference sequence). V lost 5 bases and J 1 base, leaving 21 bases between the germline ends. CDR3 coding DNA: TGTGCCAGCAGTGGGGGGGGCGCGGGATGGAGGAGCAATCAGCCCCAGCATTTT. It codes for CASSGGGAGWRSNQPQHF.

V gene TRBV6-6 combines with J gene TRBJ1-1; no firm D call. V was clipped by 5 bases and J by 4 bases, with 17 bases between them. Germline V gives CDR1 MNHNY, CDR2 SVGAGI (reference sequence). CDR3 size: 15 residues. The CDR3, as DNA: TGTGCCAGCAGTAACCCCGGGAGCGGAAGCACTGAAGCTTTCTTT. It encodes CASSNPGSGSTEAFF.

The chain carries TRBV5-1 and TRBJ1-3; TRBD1 aligns across 11 bases. The CDR3 is 15 amino acids. The V segment lost 4 bases and the J segment 2 bases; nucleotides outside the gene matches: 2. The germline gives CDR1 SGHRS, CDR2 YFSETQ. The CDR3 protein is CASSTGQGAGNTIYF. The CDR3 DNA is TGCGCCAGCAGCACGGGACAGGGGGCTGGAAACACCATATATTTT.

The genes are TRBV6-6 and TRBJ1-1; TRBD1 matches 7 bases. The CDR3 runs to 13 residues. Germline CDR1 reads MNHNY; CDR2 reads SVGAGI (reference sequence). With V trimmed by 6 bases and J by 8 bases, 9 bases remained unmatched. The CDR3 here is CASSLGQAIEAFF. CDR3 bases: TGTGCCAGCAGCCTCGGACAGGCTATCGAAGCTTTCTTT.